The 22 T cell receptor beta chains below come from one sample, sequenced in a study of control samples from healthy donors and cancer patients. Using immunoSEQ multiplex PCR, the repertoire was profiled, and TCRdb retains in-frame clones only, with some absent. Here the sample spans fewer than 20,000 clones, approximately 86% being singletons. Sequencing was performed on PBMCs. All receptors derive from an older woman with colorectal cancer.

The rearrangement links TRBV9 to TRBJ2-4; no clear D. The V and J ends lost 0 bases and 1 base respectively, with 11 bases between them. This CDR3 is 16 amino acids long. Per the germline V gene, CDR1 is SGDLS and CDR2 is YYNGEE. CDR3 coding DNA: TGTGCCAGCAGCGTAGGCTGGGCTGAGGCCAAAAACATTCAGTACTTC. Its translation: CASSVGWAEAKNIQYF.

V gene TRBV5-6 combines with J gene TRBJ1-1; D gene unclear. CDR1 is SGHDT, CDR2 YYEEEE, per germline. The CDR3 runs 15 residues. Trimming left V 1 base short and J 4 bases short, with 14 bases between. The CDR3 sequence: CASSLPEGYSTEAFF. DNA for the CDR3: TGTGCCAGCAGCTTGCCGGAAGGGTATTCCACTGAAGCTTTCTTT.

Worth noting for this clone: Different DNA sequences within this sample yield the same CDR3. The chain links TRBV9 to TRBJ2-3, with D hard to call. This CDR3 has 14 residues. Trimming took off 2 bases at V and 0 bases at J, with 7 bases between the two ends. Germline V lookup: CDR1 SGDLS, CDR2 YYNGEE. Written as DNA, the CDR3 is TGTGCCAGCAGCGTGGGGTTAAGCACAGATACGCAGTATTTT. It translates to CASSVGLSTDTQYF.

CDR3 coding DNA: TGTGCCAGCAGCCATGGGGTCACTGAAGCTTTCTTT. Translating it yields CASSHGVTEAFF. The chain has TRBV3-1 (or the pseudogene TRBV3-2) and TRBJ1-1; D unclear. V was clipped by 3 bases and J by 4 bases, with 6 bases between them. This CDR3 region has 12 residues. Germline values: CDR1 LGHDT, CDR2 YNNKEL (reference sequence).

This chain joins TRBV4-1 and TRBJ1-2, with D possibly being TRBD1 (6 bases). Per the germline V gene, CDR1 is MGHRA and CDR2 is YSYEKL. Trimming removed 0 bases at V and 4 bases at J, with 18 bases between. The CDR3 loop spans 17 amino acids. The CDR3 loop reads CASSQEGLWGALYGYTF. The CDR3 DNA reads TGCGCCAGCAGCCAAGAGGGCTTGTGGGGGGCCCTCTATGGCTACACCTTC.

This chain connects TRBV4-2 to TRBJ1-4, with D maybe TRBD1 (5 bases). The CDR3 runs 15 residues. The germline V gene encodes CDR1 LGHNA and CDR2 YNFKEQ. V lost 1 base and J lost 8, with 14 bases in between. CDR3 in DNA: TGTGCCAGCAGCCAAGTAGGCCAGGGCAACGAAAAACTGTTTTTT. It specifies CASSQVGQGNEKLFF.

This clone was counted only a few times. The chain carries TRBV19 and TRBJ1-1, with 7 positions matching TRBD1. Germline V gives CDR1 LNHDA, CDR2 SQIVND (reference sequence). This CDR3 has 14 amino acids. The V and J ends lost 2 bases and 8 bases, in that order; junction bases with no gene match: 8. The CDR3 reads CASSISLGQAEAFF. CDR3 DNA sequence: TGTGCCAGTAGTATAAGTCTAGGACAGGCAGAAGCTTTCTTT.

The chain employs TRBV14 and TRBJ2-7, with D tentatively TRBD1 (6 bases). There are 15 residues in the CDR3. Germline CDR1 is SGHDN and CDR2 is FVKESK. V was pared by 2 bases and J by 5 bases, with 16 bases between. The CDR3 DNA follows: TGTGCCAGCAGCCAACGGGGTGGCAGGGGAGACGAGCAGTACTTC. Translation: CASSQRGGRGDEQYF. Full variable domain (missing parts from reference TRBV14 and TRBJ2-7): EAGVTQFPSHSVIEKGQTVTLRCDPISGHDNLYWYRRVMGKEIKFLLHFVKESKQDESGMPNNRFLAERTGGTYSTLKVQPAELEDSGVYFCASSQRGGRGDEQYFGPGTRLTVT.

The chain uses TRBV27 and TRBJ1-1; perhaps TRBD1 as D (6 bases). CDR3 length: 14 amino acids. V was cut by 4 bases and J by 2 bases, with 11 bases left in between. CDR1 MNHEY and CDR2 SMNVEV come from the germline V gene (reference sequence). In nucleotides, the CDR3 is TGTGCCAGCAGTTCCCCAGGGGAAAACACTGAAGCTTTCTTT. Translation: CASSSPGENTEAFF.

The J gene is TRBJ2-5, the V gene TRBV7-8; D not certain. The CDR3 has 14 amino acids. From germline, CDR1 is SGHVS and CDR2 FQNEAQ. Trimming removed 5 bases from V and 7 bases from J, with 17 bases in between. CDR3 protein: CASSPPRVPRTQYF. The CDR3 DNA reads TGTGCCAGCAGCCCCCCCCGGGTTCCCCGGACCCAGTACTTC.

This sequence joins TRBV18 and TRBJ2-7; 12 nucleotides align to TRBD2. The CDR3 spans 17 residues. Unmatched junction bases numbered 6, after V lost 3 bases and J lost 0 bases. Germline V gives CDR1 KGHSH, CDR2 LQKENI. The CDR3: CASSPPSGRGSSYEQYF. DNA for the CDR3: TGTGCCAGCTCACCTCCTAGCGGGAGGGGGTCCTCCTACGAGCAGTACTTC.

The CDR3 loop reads CASSGEDSNQPQHF. The DNA for the CDR3 is TGTGCCAGCAGCGGAGAGGACAGCAATCAGCCCCAGCATTTT. The rearrangement joins TRBV7-2 to TRBJ1-5; D unclear. Germline loops: CDR1 SGHTA, CDR2 FQGNSA. This CDR3 region has 14 residues. The V end was cut by 5 bases, the J end by 1 base, with 9 bases between.

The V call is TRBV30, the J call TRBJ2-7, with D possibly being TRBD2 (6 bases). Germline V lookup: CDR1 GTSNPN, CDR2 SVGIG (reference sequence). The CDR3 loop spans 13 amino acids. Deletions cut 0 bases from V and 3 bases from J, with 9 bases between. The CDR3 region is CAWSVGLIYEQYF. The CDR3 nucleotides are TGTGCCTGGAGTGTGGGACTCATCTACGAGCAGTACTTC.

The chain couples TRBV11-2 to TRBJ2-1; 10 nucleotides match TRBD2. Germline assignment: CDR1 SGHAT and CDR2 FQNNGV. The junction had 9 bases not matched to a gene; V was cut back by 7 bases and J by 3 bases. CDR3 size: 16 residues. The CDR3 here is CASTRGASGSYNEQFF. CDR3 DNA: TGTGCCAGCACCCGGGGAGCTAGCGGGAGCTACAATGAGCAGTTCTTC.

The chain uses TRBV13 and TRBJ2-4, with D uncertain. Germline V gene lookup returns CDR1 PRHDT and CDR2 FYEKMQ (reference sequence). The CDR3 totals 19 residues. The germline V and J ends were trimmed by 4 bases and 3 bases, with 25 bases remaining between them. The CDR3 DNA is TGTGCCAGCAGCTCACAACTCCCGGGTTCCAGAGAAGGCAAAAACATTCAGTACTTC. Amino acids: CASSSQLPGSREGKNIQYF.

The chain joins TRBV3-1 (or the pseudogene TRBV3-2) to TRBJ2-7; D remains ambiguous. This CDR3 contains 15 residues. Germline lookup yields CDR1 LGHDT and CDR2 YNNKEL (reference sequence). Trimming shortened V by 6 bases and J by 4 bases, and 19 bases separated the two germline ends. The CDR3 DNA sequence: TGTGCCAGCAGTGCCCGGTCCACCCTCTTATACGAGCAGTACTTC. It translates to CASSARSTLLYEQYF.

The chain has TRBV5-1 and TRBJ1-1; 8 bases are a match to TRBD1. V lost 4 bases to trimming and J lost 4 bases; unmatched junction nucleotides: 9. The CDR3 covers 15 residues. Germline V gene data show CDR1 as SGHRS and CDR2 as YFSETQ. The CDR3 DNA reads TGCGCCAGCAGCCCGGCGGCAGGGGGCCCCACTGAAGCTTTCTTT. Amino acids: CASSPAAGGPTEAFF. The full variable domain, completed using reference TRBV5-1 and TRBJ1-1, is KAGVTQTPRYLIKTRGQQVTLSCSPISGHRSVSWYQQTPGQGLQFLFEYFSETQRNKGNFPGRFSGRQFSNSRSEMNVSTLELGDSALYLCASSPAAGGPTEAFFGQGTRLTVV.

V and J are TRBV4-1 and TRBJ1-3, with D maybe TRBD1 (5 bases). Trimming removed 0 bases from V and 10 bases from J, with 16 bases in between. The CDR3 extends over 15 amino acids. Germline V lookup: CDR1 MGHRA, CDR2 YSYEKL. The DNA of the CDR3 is TGCGCCAGCAGCCAAGAGGGGCAGGGAATAGGAACCATATATTTT. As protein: CASSQEGQGIGTIYF.

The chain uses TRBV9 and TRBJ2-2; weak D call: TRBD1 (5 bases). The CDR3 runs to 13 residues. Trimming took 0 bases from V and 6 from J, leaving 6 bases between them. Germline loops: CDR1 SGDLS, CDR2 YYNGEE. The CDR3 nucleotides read TGTGCCAGCAGCGTAGGGGGCTCCGGGGAGCTGTTTTTT. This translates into CASSVGGSGELFF.

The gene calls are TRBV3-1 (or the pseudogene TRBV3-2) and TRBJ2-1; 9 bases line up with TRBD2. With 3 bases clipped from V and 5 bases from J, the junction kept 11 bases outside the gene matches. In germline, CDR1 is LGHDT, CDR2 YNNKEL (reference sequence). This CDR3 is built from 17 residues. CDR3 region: CASSQSSGRWGDNEQFF. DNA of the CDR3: TGTGCCAGCAGCCAGAGTAGCGGGAGATGGGGGGACAATGAGCAGTTCTTC.

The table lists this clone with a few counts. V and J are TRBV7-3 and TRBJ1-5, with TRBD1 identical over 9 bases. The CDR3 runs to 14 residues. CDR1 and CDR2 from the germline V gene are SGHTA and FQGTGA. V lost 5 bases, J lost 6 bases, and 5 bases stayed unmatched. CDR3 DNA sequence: TGTGCCAGCAGCAAGACAGGGGGTGGTCAGCCCCAGCATTTT. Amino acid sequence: CASSKTGGGQPQHF. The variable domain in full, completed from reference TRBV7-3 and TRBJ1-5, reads GAGVSQTPSNKVTEKGKYVELRCDPISGHTALYWYRQSLGQGPEFLIYFQGTGAADDSGLPNDRFFAVRPEGSVSTLKIQRTERGDSAVYLCASSKTGGGQPQHFGDGTRLSIL.

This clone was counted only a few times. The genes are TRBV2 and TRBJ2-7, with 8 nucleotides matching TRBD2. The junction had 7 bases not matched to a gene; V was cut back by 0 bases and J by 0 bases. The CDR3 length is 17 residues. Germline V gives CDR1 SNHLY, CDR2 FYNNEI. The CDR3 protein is CASSEAPLAGASYEQYF. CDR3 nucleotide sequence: TGTGCCAGCAGTGAAGCACCCCTAGCGGGTGCCTCCTACGAGCAGTACTTC.